This T cell receptor beta chain is drawn from a study of response to subunit inactivated influenza vaccine. The study's findings and limits: Authors suggested each seasonal influenza vaccination recruits few new T cells.

This clonotype appeared a few times. The antigen is unknown. Germline-derived CDR1 and CDR2 are MNHEY and SVGAGI. The CDR3 is 14 residues long. The V gene lost 6 bases and the J gene lost 3 bases, with 13 bases spanning the gap. Each CDR3 protein gets one entry after TCRdb re-called the RT-PCR reads with MiXCR. The sample has under 500,000 distinct CDR3 sequences, approximately 11% seen once. The input for sequencing was PBMCs from blood, taken about 40 days after vaccination. This clonotype was obtained from a man aged 45 to 65 who received an inactivated influenza vaccine. The V call is TRBV6-5, the J call TRBJ2-3; D is undetermined. This CDR3 reads CASSLGLGTDTQYF. CDR3 bases: TGTGCCAGCAGCTTAGGGCTGGGGACAGATACGCAGTATTTT.